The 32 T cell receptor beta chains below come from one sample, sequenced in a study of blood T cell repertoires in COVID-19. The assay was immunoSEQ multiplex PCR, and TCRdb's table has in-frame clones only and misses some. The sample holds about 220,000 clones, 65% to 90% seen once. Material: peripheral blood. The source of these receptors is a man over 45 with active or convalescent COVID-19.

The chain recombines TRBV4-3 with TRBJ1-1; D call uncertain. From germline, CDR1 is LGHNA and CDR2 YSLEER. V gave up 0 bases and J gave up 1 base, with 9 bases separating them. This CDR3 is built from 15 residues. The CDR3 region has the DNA TGCGCCAGCAGCCAAGATCTACCGGGGAACACTGAAGCTTTCTTT. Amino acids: CASSQDLPGNTEAFF.

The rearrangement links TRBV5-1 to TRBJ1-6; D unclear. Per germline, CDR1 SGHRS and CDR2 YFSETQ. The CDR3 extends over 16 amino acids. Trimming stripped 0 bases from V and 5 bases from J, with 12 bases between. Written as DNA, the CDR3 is TGCGCCAGCAGCTTGGCCGGGCTAGCCAATAATTCACCCCTCCACTTT. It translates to CASSLAGLANNSPLHF. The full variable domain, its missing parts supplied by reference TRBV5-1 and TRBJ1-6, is KAGVTQTPRYLIKTRGQQVTLSCSPISGHRSVSWYQQTPGQGLQFLFEYFSETQRNKGNFPGRFSGRQFSNSRSEMNVSTLELGDSALYLCASSLAGLANNSPLHFGNGTRLTVT.

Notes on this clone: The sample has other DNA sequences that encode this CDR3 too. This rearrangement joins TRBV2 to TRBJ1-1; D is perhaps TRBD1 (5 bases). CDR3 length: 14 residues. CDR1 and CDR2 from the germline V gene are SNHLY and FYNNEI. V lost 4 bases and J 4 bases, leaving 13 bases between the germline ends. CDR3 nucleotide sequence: TGTGCCAGCAGTGGGACCCCGGGGGGCACTGAAGCTTTCTTT. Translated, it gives CASSGTPGGTEAFF.

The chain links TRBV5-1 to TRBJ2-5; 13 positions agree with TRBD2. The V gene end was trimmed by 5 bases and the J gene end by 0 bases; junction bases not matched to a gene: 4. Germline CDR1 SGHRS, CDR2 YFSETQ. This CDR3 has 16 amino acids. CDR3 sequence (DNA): TGCGCCAGCAGGTGGACTAGCGGGGGATACCAAGAGACCCAGTACTTC. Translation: CASRWTSGGYQETQYF.

CDR3 sequence reads: CASSQGASGRSDTQYF. In DNA form, the CDR3 reads TGCGCCAGCAGCCAAGGGGCTAGCGGGAGGTCAGATACGCAGTATTTT. This chain joins TRBV4-1 and TRBJ2-3; 11 positions match TRBD2. The V gene's germline CDR1 is MGHRA and CDR2 YSYEKL. The CDR3 sequence is 16 residues long. V dropped 1 base and J dropped 4; count of bases not matched to a gene: 4.

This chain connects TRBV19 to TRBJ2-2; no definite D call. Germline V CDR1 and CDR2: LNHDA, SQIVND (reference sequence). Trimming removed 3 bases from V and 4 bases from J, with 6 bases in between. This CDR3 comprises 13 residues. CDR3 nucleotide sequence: TGTGCCAGTAGTATTTATCCCACCGGGGAGCTGTTTTTT. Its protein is CASSIYPTGELFF.

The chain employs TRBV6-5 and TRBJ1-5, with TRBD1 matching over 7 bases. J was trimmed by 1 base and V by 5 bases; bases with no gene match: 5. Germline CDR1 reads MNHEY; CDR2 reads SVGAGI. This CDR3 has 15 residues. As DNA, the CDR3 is TGTGCCAGCAGTCGCGACAGGGCGAGCAATCAGCCCCAGCATTTT. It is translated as CASSRDRASNQPQHF.

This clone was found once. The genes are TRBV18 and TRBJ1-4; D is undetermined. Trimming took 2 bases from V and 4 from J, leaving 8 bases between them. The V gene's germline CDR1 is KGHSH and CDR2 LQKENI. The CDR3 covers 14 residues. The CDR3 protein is CASSPIAYNEKLFF. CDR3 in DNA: TGTGCCAGCTCACCAATAGCATATAATGAAAAACTGTTTTTT.

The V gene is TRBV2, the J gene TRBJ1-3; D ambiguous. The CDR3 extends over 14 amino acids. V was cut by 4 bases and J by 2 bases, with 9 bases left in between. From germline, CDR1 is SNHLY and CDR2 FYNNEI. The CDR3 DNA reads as TGTGCCAGCAGTGTATTAGGAGCTGGAAACACCATATATTTT. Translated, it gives CASSVLGAGNTIYF. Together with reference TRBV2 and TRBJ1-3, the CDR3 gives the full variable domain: EPEVTQTPSHQVTQMGQEVILRCVPISNHLYFYWYRQILGQKVEFLVSFYNNEISEKSEIFDDQFSVERPDGSNFTLKIRSTKLEDSAMYFCASSVLGAGNTIYFGEGSWLTVV.

The CDR3: CASSLRDRTTEAFF. The CDR3 DNA follows: TGCGCCAGCAGCTTGCGAGACAGAACCACTGAAGCTTTCTTT. This rearrangement joins TRBV5-1 to TRBJ1-1; D may be TRBD1 (5 bases). CDR1 is SGHRS, CDR2 YFSETQ, per germline. V was trimmed by 1 base and J by 4 bases, leaving 11 bases between them. The CDR3 has 14 residues.

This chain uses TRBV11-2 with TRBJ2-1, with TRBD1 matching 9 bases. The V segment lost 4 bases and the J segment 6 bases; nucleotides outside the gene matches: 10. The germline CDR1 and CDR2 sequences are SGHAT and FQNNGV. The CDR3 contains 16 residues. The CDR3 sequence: CASSSGTGLRGNEQFF. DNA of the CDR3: TGTGCCAGCAGCTCCGGGACAGGGCTTAGAGGCAATGAGCAGTTCTTC.

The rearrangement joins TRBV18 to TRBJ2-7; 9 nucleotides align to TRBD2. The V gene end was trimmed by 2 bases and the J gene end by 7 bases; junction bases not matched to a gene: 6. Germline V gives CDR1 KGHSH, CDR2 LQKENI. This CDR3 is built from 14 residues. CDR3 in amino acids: CASSPVGLAREQYF. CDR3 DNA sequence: TGTGCCAGCTCACCAGTCGGACTAGCGCGGGAGCAGTACTTC.

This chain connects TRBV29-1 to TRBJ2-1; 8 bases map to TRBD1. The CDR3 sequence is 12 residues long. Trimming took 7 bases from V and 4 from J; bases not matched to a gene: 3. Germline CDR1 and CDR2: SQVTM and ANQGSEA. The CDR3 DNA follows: TGCAGCGGGGGACAGGAGTACAATGAGCAGTTCTTC. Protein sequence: CSGGQEYNEQFF.

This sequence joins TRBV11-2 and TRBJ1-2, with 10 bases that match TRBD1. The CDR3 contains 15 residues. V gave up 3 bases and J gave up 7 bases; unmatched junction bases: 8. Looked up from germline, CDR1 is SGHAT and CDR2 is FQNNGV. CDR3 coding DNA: TGTGCCAGCAGCTTTCTAGGACAGGGGGAGGGTGGCTACACCTTC. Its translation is CASSFLGQGEGGYTF.

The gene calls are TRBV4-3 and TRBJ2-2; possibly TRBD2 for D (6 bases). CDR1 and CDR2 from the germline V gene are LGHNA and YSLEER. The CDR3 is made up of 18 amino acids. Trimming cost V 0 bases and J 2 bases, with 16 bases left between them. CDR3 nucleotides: TGCGCCAGCAGCCAAGAAGTTGCGGGGACTCTTAACACCGGGGAGCTGTTTTTT. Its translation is CASSQEVAGTLNTGELFF.

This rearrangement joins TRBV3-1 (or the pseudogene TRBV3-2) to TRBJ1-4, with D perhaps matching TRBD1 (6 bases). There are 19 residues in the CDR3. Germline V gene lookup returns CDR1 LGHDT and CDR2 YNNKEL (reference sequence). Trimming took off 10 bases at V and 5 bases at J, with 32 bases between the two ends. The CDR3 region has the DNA TGTGCCATGCCGACAGGTTACTCAAATAACCCGAACGGCAATGAAAAACTGTTTTTT. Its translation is CAMPTGYSNNPNGNEKLFF.

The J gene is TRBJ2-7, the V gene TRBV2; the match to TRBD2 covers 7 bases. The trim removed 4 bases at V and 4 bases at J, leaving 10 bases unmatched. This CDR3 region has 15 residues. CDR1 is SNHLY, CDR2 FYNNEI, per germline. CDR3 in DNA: TGTGCCAGCAGTGTGCTGGGAGGGAGTACGTACGAGCAGTACTTC. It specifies CASSVLGGSTYEQYF.

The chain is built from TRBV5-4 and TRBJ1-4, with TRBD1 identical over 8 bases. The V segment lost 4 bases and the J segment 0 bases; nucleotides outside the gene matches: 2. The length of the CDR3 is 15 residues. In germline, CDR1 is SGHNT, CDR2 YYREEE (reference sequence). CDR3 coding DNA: TGTGCCAGCAGCCCGACAGGGGCAACTAATGAAAAACTGTTTTTT. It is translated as CASSPTGATNEKLFF.

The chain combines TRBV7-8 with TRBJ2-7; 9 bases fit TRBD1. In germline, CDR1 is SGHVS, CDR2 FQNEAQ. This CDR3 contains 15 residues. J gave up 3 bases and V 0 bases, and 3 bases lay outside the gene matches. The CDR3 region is CASSLAGTGNYEQYF. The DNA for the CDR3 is TGTGCCAGCAGCTTAGCCGGGACAGGGAACTACGAGCAGTACTTC.

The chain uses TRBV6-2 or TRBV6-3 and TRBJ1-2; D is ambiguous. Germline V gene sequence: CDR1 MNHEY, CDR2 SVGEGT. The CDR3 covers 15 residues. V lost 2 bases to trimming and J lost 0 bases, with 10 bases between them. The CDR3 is CASSYETTTNYGYTF. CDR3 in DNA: TGTGCCAGCAGTTACGAGACAACAACTAACTATGGCTACACCTTC.

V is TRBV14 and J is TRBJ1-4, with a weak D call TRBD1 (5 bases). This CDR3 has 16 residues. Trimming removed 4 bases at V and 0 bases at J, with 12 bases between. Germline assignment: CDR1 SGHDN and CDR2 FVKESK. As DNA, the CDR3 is TGTGCCAGCAGCCTTACCCTACAGGCAACTAATGAAAAACTGTTTTTT. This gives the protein CASSLTLQATNEKLFF.

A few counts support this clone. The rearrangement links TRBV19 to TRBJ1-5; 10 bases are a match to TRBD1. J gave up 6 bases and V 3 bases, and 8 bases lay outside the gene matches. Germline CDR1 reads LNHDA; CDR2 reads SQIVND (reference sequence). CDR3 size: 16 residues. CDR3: CASSIRGTGEFQPQHF. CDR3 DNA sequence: TGTGCCAGTAGTATTCGAGGGACAGGGGAGTTTCAGCCCCAGCATTTT.

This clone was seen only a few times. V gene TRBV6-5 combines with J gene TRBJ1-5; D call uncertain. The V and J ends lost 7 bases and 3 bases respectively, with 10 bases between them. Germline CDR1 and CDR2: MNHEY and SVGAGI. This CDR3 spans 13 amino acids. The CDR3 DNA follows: TGTGCCAGCAACAGCGGGCCCAATCAGCCCCAGCATTTT. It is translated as CASNSGPNQPQHF.

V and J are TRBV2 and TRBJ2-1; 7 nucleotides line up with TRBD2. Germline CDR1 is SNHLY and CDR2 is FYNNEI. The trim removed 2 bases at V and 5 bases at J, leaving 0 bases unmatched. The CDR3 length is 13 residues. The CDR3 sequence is CASSELADNEQFF. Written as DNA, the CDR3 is TGTGCCAGCAGTGAACTAGCGGACAATGAGCAGTTCTTC.

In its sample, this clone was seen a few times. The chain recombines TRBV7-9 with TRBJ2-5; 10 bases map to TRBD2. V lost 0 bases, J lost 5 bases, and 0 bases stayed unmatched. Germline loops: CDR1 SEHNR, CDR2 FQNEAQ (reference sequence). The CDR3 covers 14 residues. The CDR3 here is CASSLASGRETQYF. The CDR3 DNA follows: TGTGCCAGCAGCTTAGCTAGCGGGAGGGAGACCCAGTACTTC.

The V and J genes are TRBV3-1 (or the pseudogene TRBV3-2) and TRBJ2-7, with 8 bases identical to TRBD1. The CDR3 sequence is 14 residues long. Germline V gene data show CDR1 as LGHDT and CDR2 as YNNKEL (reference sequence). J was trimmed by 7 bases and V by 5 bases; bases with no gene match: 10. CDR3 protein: CASSSDRAGFEQYV. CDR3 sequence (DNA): TGTGCCAGCAGCTCGGACAGGGCTGGGTTTGAGCAGTACGTC.

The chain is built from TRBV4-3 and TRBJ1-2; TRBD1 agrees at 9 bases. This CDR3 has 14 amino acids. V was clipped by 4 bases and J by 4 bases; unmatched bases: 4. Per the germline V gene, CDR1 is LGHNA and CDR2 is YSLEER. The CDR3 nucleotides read TGCGCCAGCAGCCCCCTGGACAGGGGCTATGGCTACACCTTC. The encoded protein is CASSPLDRGYGYTF.

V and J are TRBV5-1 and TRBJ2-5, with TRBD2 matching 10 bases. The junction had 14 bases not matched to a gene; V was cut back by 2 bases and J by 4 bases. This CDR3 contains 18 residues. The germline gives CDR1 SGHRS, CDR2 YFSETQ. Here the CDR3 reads CASSFGVAGGAERETQYF. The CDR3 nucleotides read TGCGCCAGCAGCTTCGGGGTAGCGGGAGGTGCGGAGCGAGAGACCCAGTACTTC.

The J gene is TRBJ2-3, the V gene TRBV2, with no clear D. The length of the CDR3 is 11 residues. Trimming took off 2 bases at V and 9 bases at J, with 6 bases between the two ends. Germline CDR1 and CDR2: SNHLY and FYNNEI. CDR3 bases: TGTGCCAGCAGTGAAACTACAACGCAGTATTTT. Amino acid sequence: CASSETTTQYF.

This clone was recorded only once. The CDR3 sequence: CASSEKGQGATNEKLFF. As DNA, the CDR3 is TGTGCCAGCAGCGAAAAAGGACAGGGGGCAACTAATGAAAAACTGTTTTTT. The rearrangement joins TRBV5-4 to TRBJ1-4, with TRBD1 identical over 10 bases. After removal of 4 bases from V and 0 bases from J, the junction contained 6 bases not matched to a gene. This CDR3 is 17 amino acids long. Germline V lookup: CDR1 SGHNT, CDR2 YYREEE (reference sequence).

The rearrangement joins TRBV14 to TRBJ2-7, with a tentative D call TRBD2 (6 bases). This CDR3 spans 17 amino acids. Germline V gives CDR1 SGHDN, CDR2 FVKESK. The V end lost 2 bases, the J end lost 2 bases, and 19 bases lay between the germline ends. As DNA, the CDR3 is TGTGCCAGCAGCCAATGCCTAACGGGAGTTTACCCCTACGAGCAGTACTTC. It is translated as CASSQCLTGVYPYEQYF.

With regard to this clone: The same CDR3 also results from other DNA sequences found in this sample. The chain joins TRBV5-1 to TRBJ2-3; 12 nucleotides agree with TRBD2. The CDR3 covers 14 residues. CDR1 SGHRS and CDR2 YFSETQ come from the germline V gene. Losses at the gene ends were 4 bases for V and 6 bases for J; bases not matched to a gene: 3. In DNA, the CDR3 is TGCGCCAGCAGCGCCCTAGCGGGAGGGGATACGCAGTATTTT. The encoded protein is CASSALAGGDTQYF.